The rows below give T cell receptor beta chains drawn from one sample of a study of CD8+CD57+ T cells in acquired aplastic anemia. TCRdb called the reads again in MiXCR, with one record for every CDR3 protein. Of over 150,000 distinct CDR3 sequences in the sample, approximately 52% were seen once. The specimen sequenced was sorted CD4+, CD8+, or CD8+CD57+ T cells (not recorded which) from PBMCs. The receptor set was obtained from a human donor with aplastic anemia. The CDR3 runs from the conserved cysteine through the conserved F or W. Each record gives: J gene, D gene, clone size, V gene, CDR3 DNA, CDR3 protein. The D gene is left open where the match is weak. Clone sizes are given selectively: once, few, many, or a class where the clone is expanded.

J: TRBJ2-7; D: TRBD1; size: -; V: TRBV2; DNA: TGTGCCAGCAGGCCAGGGGGCTACTCCTACGAGCAGTACTTC; CDR3: CASRPGGYSYEQYF
J: TRBJ1-5; D: -; size: many; V: TRBV19; DNA: TGTGCCAGTAGGGAACAGGGATATAGCAATCAGCCCCAGCATTTT; CDR3: CASREQGYSNQPQHF
J: TRBJ2-2; D: TRBD1; size: many; V: TRBV7-6; DNA: TGTGCCAGCAGCCACCGGGACAGCAACGCCGGGGAGCTGTTTTTT; CDR3: CASSHRDSNAGELFF
J: TRBJ1-1; D: -; size: few; V: TRBV6-1; DNA: TGTGCCAGCATTGTAGCCGGATACACTGAAGCTTTCTTT; CDR3: CASIVAGYTEAFF
J: TRBJ2-5; D: -; size: -; V: TRBV2; DNA: TGTGCCAGCAGGGGACGGACCTCACAGTACTTC; CDR3: CASRGRTSQYF
J: TRBJ1-4; D: -; size: many; V: TRBV20-1; DNA: TGCAGTGCTAGATCCCGGACAGACGGGTCTCCTCGTCTGTTTTTT; CDR3: CSARSRTDGSPRLFF
J: TRBJ2-5; D: TRBD2; size: -; V: TRBV5-1; DNA: TGCGCCAGCAGCTTGAAGGCTAGCGGGACGGGAGAGACCCAGTACTTC; CDR3: CASSLKASGTGETQYF
J: TRBJ1-1; D: -; size: many; V: TRBV6-1; DNA: TGTGCCAGCAGCATCGTGGGGGGAAACACTGAAGCTTTCTTT; CDR3: CASSIVGGNTEAFF
J: TRBJ2-5; D: TRBD1; size: -; V: TRBV10-3; DNA: TGTGCCATCAGTGAGGGGCAGGGGGCACGGGAGACCCAGTACTTC; CDR3: CAISEGQGARETQYF
J: TRBJ1-6; D: -; size: -; V: TRBV2; DNA: TGTGCCAGCAGGGAAAATTCACCCCTCCACTTT; CDR3: CASRENSPLHF
J: TRBJ2-7; D: -; size: many; V: TRBV6-5; DNA: TGTGCCAGCAGTTACTTGGGGGAGCAGTACTTC; CDR3: CASSYLGEQYF
J: TRBJ2-1; D: -; size: many; V: TRBV10-1; DNA: TGCGCCAGCGGACGGGGGAGCTCCTACAATGAGCAGTTCTTC; CDR3: CASGRGSSYNEQFF
J: TRBJ1-1; D: -; size: -; V: TRBV15; DNA: TGTGCCACCAGCAGAGATCCCTCAGTTGATGAAGCTTTCTTT; CDR3: CATSRDPSVDEAFF
J: TRBJ2-5; D: TRBD1; size: -; V: TRBV20-1; DNA: TGCAGTGCCACGCAGGGGGCCCAAGAGACCCAGTACTTC; CDR3: CSATQGAQETQYF
J: TRBJ2-7; D: -; size: -; V: TRBV6-1; DNA: TGTGCCAGCAGTGATCAGTCCAGGGGTTCCTACGAGCAGTACTTC; CDR3: CASSDQSRGSYEQYF
J: TRBJ2-3; D: -; size: many; V: TRBV29-1; DNA: TGCAGCGCTGGCCGACTCCTAGATACGCAGTATTTT; CDR3: CSAGRLLDTQYF
J: TRBJ2-1; D: TRBD1; size: -; V: TRBV5-4; DNA: TGTGCCAGCAGCTCGGGACAGGGGATAAGCTCCTACAATGAGCAGTTCTTC; CDR3: CASSSGQGISSYNEQFF
J: TRBJ1-1; D: TRBD1; size: many; V: TRBV11-1; DNA: TGTGCCAGCAGCTCCCCGGACAGGGGTGGGTGGAACACTGAAGCTTTCTTT; CDR3: CASSSPDRGGWNTEAFF
J: TRBJ2-7; D: TRBD1; size: many; V: TRBV6-1; DNA: TGTGCCAGCAGCCCACGGGACAGACCCTACGAGCAGTACTTC; CDR3: CASSPRDRPYEQYF
J: TRBJ1-1; D: -; size: -; V: TRBV2; DNA: TGTGCCAGCAGTGGGCGACTCAAACCGGGCACTGAAGCTTTCTTT; CDR3: CASSGRLKPGTEAFF
J: TRBJ2-1; D: TRBD1; size: many; V: TRBV12-3/TRBV12-4; DNA: TGTGCCAGCAGTTTATGGGACAGGGTCTACAATGAGCAGTTCTTC; CDR3: CASSLWDRVYNEQFF
J: TRBJ2-7; D: TRBD2; size: -; V: TRBV19; DNA: TGTGCCAGTAGTATATCTAGCGGGGGCTTGTACGAGCAGTACTTC; CDR3: CASSISSGGLYEQYF
J: TRBJ1-1; D: -; size: -; V: TRBV25-1; DNA: TGTGCCACCTTACAGCCTCCCGCTGAAGCTTTCTTT; CDR3: CATLQPPAEAFF
J: TRBJ1-5; D: TRBD1; size: -; V: TRBV2; DNA: TGTGCCAGCATGGGACAGACGAGTTATCAGCCCCAGCATTTT; CDR3: CASMGQTSYQPQHF
J: TRBJ1-5; D: -; size: -; V: TRBV29-1; DNA: TGCAGCGTCGGAGGGTTGGGTAGCGAGCCCCAGCATTTT; CDR3: CSVGGLGSEPQHF
J: TRBJ2-7; D: -; size: -; V: TRBV20-1; DNA: TGCAGTGCTAAGTCCAGGGGATACGAGCAGTACTTC; CDR3: CSAKSRGYEQYF
J: TRBJ2-1; D: TRBD2; size: -; V: TRBV10-1; DNA: TGCGCCAGCAGTGGGGGACTAGCAGATGAGCAGTTCTTC; CDR3: CASSGGLADEQFF
J: TRBJ1-3; D: TRBD1; size: -; V: TRBV9; DNA: TGTGCCAGCTCAGGGGGGGGACAATCCTCTGGAAACACCATATATTTT; CDR3: CASSGGGQSSGNTIYF
J: TRBJ2-7; D: -; size: -; V: TRBV27; DNA: TGTGCCAGCGCTAAAGGGGTCGGAACTTACGAGCAGTACTTC; CDR3: CASAKGVGTYEQYF